This paragraph covers one TCR beta chain sequence. Its matching antigen is unknown. Just one base apart from a much larger clone, this may be a read error. The data belong to a study of T cells in Graves' hyperthyroidism and ophthalmopathy. Study background: Blood was drawn when the patient was first diagnosed and still untreated.

Regions amplified from RNA transcripts were the TCR beta CDR3 regions. HTBI primers were the set used in a first-round RT-PCR of the TCR CDR3. TCRdb re-derived calls from the multiplex PCR reads in MiXCR, one entry per CDR3 protein. In the table there are around 450,000 distinct CDR3 sequences, 15% to 18% of which are singletons. Germline loops: CDR1 MNHNS, CDR2 SASEGT. The CDR3 is 13 amino acids. Regarding the study as a whole: Most thyroid clonotypes that were expanded above 0.001 also turned up in blood.

The rearrangement uses TRBV6-1 and TRBJ2-2, with a weak D call TRBD2 (6 bases). Sequenced input: blood. The clonotype comes from a woman aged 18-30 years with Graves' hyperthyroidism. The CDR3 reads CASSLPITGGLFF. The DNA of the CDR3 is TGTGCCAGCAGTCTCCCTATTACCGGGGGGCTGTTTTTT.